The next 20 T cell receptor beta chains were all read from a single sample in a study of blood T cell repertoires in COVID-19. TCRdb keeps only in-frame clones here, not all; method: immunoSEQ multiplex PCR. The data show around 420,000 clones, approximately 88% seen once. The sequencing sample was made of PBMCs or T cells enriched from blood (not recorded which). The receptors stem from a woman aged 40 to 50 with acute COVID-19.

The table lists this clone with a count of one. The chain employs TRBV7-9 and TRBJ1-3; D remains ambiguous. The V end lost 8 bases, the J end lost 0 bases, and 5 bases lay between the germline ends. The CDR3 covers 12 residues. Germline-derived CDR1 and CDR2 are SEHNR and FQNEAQ (reference sequence). Here the CDR3 reads CASSYSGNTIYF. The CDR3 coding sequence is TGTGCCAGCTCTTACTCTGGAAACACCATATATTTT.

V usage is TRBV4-2 and J usage is TRBJ2-3; 9 bases align to TRBD2. The CDR3 runs 14 residues. The junction had 4 bases not matched to a gene; V was cut back by 9 bases and J by 0 bases. Germline CDR1 reads LGHNA; CDR2 reads YNFKEQ. The CDR3 spells CASKRGASTDTQYF. The DNA of the CDR3 is TGTGCCAGTAAGCGGGGGGCCAGCACAGATACGCAGTATTTT.

This chain links TRBV19 with TRBJ1-5; the D gene is possibly TRBD1 (6 bases). With 4 bases removed from V and 4 bases from J, the gap between germline ends came to 11 bases. The length of the CDR3 is 14 residues. Germline lookup yields CDR1 LNHDA and CDR2 SQIVND (reference sequence). CDR3 nucleotides: TGTGCCAGTAGTACCCAGGGGCGTAATCAGCCCCAGCATTTT. Its translation: CASSTQGRNQPQHF. Full variable domain (missing parts from reference TRBV19 and TRBJ1-5): DGGITQSPKYLFRKEGQNVTLSCEQNLNHDAMYWYRQDPGQGLRLIYYSQIVNDFQKGDIAEGYSVSREKKESFPLTVTSAQKNPTAFYLCASSTQGRNQPQHFGDGTRLSIL.

This clone was recorded only once. The gene calls are TRBV4-2 and TRBJ2-4, with 9 bases lining up with TRBD1. Germline loops: CDR1 LGHNA, CDR2 YNFKEQ. There are 16 residues in the CDR3. J lost 0 bases, V lost 4 bases, and 4 bases had no gene match. In nucleotides, the CDR3 is TGTGCCAGCAGCCCAAGACAGGGGGGAGCCAAAAACATTCAGTACTTC. As protein: CASSPRQGGAKNIQYF.

This clone occurred once. V is TRBV7-6 and J is TRBJ2-1, with TRBD2 as a possible D gene (5 bases). Germline loops: CDR1 SGHVS, CDR2 FNYEAQ. The CDR3 contains 18 residues. Between the trimmed V and J ends, which lost 2 bases and 7 bases, there was a span of 24 bases. The DNA for the CDR3 is TGTGCCAGCAGCTTATTTCAGGTGGGAGTAGGACCACTGAATGAGCAGTTCTTC. It yields the protein CASSLFQVGVGPLNEQFF.

The chain is built from TRBV20-1 and TRBJ2-3; D gene unclear. Trimming took 3 bases from V and 3 from J, leaving 4 bases between them. Germline V gene sequence: CDR1 DFQATT, CDR2 SNEGSKA (reference sequence). CDR3 length equals 11 residues. CDR3 amino acids: CSASFTDTQYF. CDR3 sequence (DNA): TGCAGTGCTAGCTTTACAGATACGCAGTATTTT.

The chain couples TRBV6-6 to TRBJ2-1, with D maybe TRBD2 (5 bases). CDR3 length: 13 amino acids. The germline gives CDR1 MNHNY, CDR2 SVGAGI (reference sequence). The germline V and J ends were trimmed by 2 bases and 10 bases, with 12 bases remaining between them. In DNA, the CDR3 is TGTGCCAGCAGTTACGGTGGACTCACGGAGCAGTTCTTC. This codes for CASSYGGLTEQFF.

V usage is TRBV14 and J usage is TRBJ2-2; 11 nucleotides align to TRBD2. Germline V gene lookup returns CDR1 SGHDN and CDR2 FVKESK. The J segment lost 8 bases and the V segment lost 5 bases, leaving 7 bases of the junction unmatched. This CDR3 has 15 amino acids. The CDR3 bases are TGTGCCAGCAGCGCCCGACTAGCGGGGAGTGGGGAGCTGTTTTTT. It encodes CASSARLAGSGELFF.

The genes are TRBV10-3 and TRBJ1-5; D remains ambiguous. Germline V gives CDR1 ENHRY, CDR2 SYGVKD. The CDR3 length is 13 residues. The V end lost 4 bases, the J end lost 5 bases, and 9 bases lay between the germline ends. DNA for the CDR3: TGTGCCATCAGTGCTGCGTTAGATCAGCCCCAGCATTTT. Translated: CAISAALDQPQHF.

V is TRBV30 and J is TRBJ2-7; 8 nucleotides line up with TRBD2. The CDR3 consists of 12 residues. J was trimmed by 7 bases and V by 7 bases; bases with no gene match: 9. Germline-derived CDR1 and CDR2 are GTSNPN and SVGIG (reference sequence). CDR3 nucleotide sequence: TGTGCCTCCTCCGAGCGGGGGAGAGAGCAGTACTTC. Its protein is CASSERGREQYF. The complete variable domain, with remaining parts taken from reference TRBV30 and TRBJ2-7, reads SQTIHQWPATLVQPVGSPLSLECTVEGTSNPNLYWYRQAAGRGLQLLFYSVGIGQISSEVPQNLSASRPQDRQFILSSKKLLLSDSGFYLCASSERGREQYFGPGTRLTVT.

This sequence joins TRBV12-3 or TRBV12-4 and TRBJ1-1; 9 bases agree with TRBD1. The J segment lost 6 bases and the V segment lost 8 bases, leaving 7 bases of the junction unmatched. The CDR3 has 13 residues. The CDR3 spells CASRDRVLAEAFF. CDR3 nucleotide sequence: TGTGCCAGCCGGGACAGGGTTCTGGCTGAAGCTTTCTTT.

The genes are TRBV10-3 and TRBJ2-7, with 10 bases aligning to TRBD1. The V gene's germline CDR1 is ENHRY and CDR2 SYGVKD. The CDR3 contains 13 residues. J gave up 5 bases and V 7 bases, and 5 bases lay outside the gene matches. CDR3 DNA: TGTGCCATCAAGGGGACAGGGGCCCACGAGCAGTACTTC. As protein: CAIKGTGAHEQYF.

This rearrangement joins TRBV24-1 to TRBJ2-7; tentative D call: TRBD2 (6 bases). Germline V lookup: CDR1 KGHDR, CDR2 SFDVKD. The length of the CDR3 is 14 residues. Trimming stripped 4 bases from V and 2 bases from J, with 11 bases between. CDR3 amino acids: CATSEVAGPYEQYF. The CDR3 bases are TGTGCCACCAGTGAAGTTGCGGGGCCCTACGAGCAGTACTTC.

V is TRBV2 and J is TRBJ2-5; 10 bases match TRBD1. The CDR3 sequence is 19 residues long. J was trimmed by 3 bases and V by 3 bases; bases with no gene match: 16. CDR1 SNHLY and CDR2 FYNNEI come from the germline V gene. The CDR3 sequence: CASSDYSLKVDRGKETQYF. The DNA of the CDR3 is TGTGCCAGCAGTGATTATTCGTTAAAGGTGGACAGGGGGAAAGAGACCCAGTACTTC.

This rearrangement joins TRBV4-2 to TRBJ2-1, with TRBD2 matching over 10 bases. Germline CDR1 and CDR2: LGHNA and YNFKEQ. This CDR3 comprises 19 residues. Trimming removed 2 bases from V and 0 bases from J; junction bases left unmatched: 10. The CDR3 nucleotides read TGTGCCAGCAGCCAACAGAGGACTAGCGGACTTAGCTCCTACAATGAGCAGTTCTTC. Protein: CASSQQRTSGLSSYNEQFF.

This chain links TRBV5-4 with TRBJ1-6, with D perhaps matching TRBD1 (5 bases). Looked up from germline, CDR1 is SGHNT and CDR2 is YYREEE (reference sequence). Trimming cost V 0 bases and J 8 bases, with 9 bases left between them. CDR3 size: 14 residues. The CDR3 loop is CASSLADSYSPLHF. As DNA, the CDR3 is TGTGCCAGCAGCTTGGCCGACAGTTATTCACCCCTCCACTTT.

The chain links TRBV7-2 to TRBJ2-7; 11 bases fit TRBD2. V lost 5 bases and J lost 2; bases outside the gene matches: 5. Germline-derived CDR1 and CDR2 are SGHTA and FQGNSA. The length of the CDR3 is 15 residues. This CDR3 reads CASSLTSGGPYEQYF. For the CDR3, the DNA is TGTGCCAGCAGCCTTACTAGCGGGGGACCCTACGAGCAGTACTTC.

The chain is built from TRBV6-5 and TRBJ1-1; D not resolved. V lost 6 bases, J lost 0 bases, and 11 bases lay in between. The CDR3 contains 14 residues. Germline V CDR1 and CDR2: MNHEY, SVGAGI. For the CDR3, the DNA is TGTGCCAGCAGGAGACAAACCATGAACACTGAAGCTTTCTTT. Translating gives CASRRQTMNTEAFF.

This clone showed up just once. The rearrangement links TRBV5-4 to TRBJ2-4; 8 bases fit TRBD1. The CDR3 extends over 16 amino acids. The germline V gene encodes CDR1 SGHNT and CDR2 YYREEE (reference sequence). Trimming at V came to 3 bases and at J to 4 bases, leaving 9 bases not matched to a gene. The CDR3 here is CASSSQDRVMKNIQYF. The CDR3 coding sequence is TGTGCCAGCAGCTCCCAGGACAGGGTGATGAAAAACATTCAGTACTTC.

The chain combines TRBV30 with TRBJ2-7; TRBD2 is a possible D gene (6 bases). V was shortened by 5 bases and J by 0 bases, with 17 bases between the two germline ends. The CDR3 runs to 15 residues. CDR1 is GTSNPN and CDR2 is SVGIG in the germline V gene (reference sequence). CDR3 nucleotide sequence: TGTGCCTGGCGGCGGGGCCCATCGAGCTCCTACGAGCAGTACTTC. Encoded protein: CAWRRGPSSSYEQYF.